This T cell receptor beta chain was documented in a study of breast tumors, draining lymph nodes, adjacent tissues. TCRdb processed the multiplex PCR reads anew with MiXCR; each CDR3 protein has one entry. The sample includes about 230,000 distinct CDR3 sequences, 32% of them seen just once. Axillary draining lymph nodes of breast cancer patients supplied the node samples. This clonotype was picked up many times. Germline-derived CDR1 and CDR2 are SGHDT and YYEEEE. With 0 bases removed from V and 7 bases from J, the gap between germline ends came to 13 bases. This CDR3 comprises 14 residues. The sequence came from a female donor with breast cancer. Some clones in this sample may be carry-over from other donors' samples. The chain carries TRBV5-6 and TRBJ1-2, with D possibly being TRBD1 (5 bases). The specimen was axillary lymph node tissue. The CDR3 is CASSLDRRSGGYTF. DNA of the CDR3: TGTGCCAGCAGCTTGGACAGGAGGTCCGGTGGCTACACCTTC.